This TCR beta chain was sequenced in a study of radiation and T cells in renal cell carcinoma. With 5 bases clipped from V and 5 bases from J, the junction kept 5 bases outside the gene matches. Germline V gene lookup returns CDR1 LNHDA and CDR2 SQIVND (reference sequence). The CDR3 has 14 amino acids. General study points: From baseline, blood top tumor clonotypes peaked at 2 weeks post-radiation. No pretreatment tumor biopsies were available for baseline clonotypes.

As concerns this clone: As yet, its antigen is unknown.

Profiling relied on immunoSEQ multiplex PCR, and the TCRdb table lists in-frame clones only, not all of them. The data hold 140,000 or so clones, with roughly 90% observed a single time. The sample's time point: blood 4 weeks post-SBRT, at nephrectomy. Treatment noted: 15 Gy SBRT to primary tumor, nephrectomy 4 weeks later. Nephrectomy followed 15 Gy stereotactic body radiation by 4 weeks. Blood was sampled at baseline, 2 weeks and 4 weeks after SBRT. The sequence was collected from a woman aged 50 to 65 with renal cell carcinoma. This chain uses TRBV19 with TRBJ2-5; the match to TRBD1 covers 10 bases. The sequenced sample was blood, obtained from a patient whose treatment included radiotherapy and nephrectomy. The CDR3 DNA sequence: TGTGCCAGTAGTGGACTGACAGGGGGCGAGACCCAGTACTTC. This encodes CASSGLTGGETQYF.